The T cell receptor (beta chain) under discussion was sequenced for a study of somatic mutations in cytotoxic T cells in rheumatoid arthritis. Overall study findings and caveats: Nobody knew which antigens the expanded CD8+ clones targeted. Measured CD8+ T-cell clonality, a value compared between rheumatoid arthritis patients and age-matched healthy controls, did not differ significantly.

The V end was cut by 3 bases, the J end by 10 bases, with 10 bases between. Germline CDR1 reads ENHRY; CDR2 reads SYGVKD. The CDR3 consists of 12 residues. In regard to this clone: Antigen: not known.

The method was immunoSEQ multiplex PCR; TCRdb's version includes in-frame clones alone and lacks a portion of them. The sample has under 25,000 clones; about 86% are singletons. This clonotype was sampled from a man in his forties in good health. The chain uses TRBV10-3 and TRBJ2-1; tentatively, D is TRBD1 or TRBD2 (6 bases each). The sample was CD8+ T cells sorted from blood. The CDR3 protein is CAISEGGIEQFF. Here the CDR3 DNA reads TGTGCCATCAGTGAAGGGGGGATAGAGCAGTTCTTC.